This passage covers 20 T cell receptor beta chains from one sample sequenced in a study of blood T cell repertoires in COVID-19. Sequencing was performed with immunoSEQ multiplex PCR; in TCRdb, only in-frame clones are kept and a portion is missing. The sample has approximately 110,000 clones, 82% seen once; the top ten hold 7.9%. The sample comprised peripheral blood. Source of these receptors: a man in his 70s with acute or convalescent COVID-19.

V usage is TRBV2 and J usage is TRBJ1-5; tentatively, D is TRBD1 (6 bases). Germline V gives CDR1 SNHLY, CDR2 FYNNEI. V gave up 6 bases and J gave up 1 base, with 10 bases separating them. CDR3 size: 14 residues. The CDR3 bases are TGTGCCAGCAGGGGCAGGGGAAGCAATCAGCCCCAGCATTTT. Its translation is CASRGRGSNQPQHF.

This chain joins TRBV7-8 and TRBJ1-3, with 11 bases matching TRBD1. Germline lookup yields CDR1 SGHVS and CDR2 FQNEAQ. This CDR3 has 17 amino acids. Losses at the gene ends were 3 bases for V and 4 bases for J; bases not matched to a gene: 8. The CDR3 coding sequence is TGTGCCAGCAGCTTTTTCGGACAGGGGGCGCCCGGAAACACCATATATTTT. This encodes CASSFFGQGAPGNTIYF.

This clone was detected once. This chain connects TRBV16 to TRBJ2-3; 7 bases are shared with TRBD2. The CDR3 has 15 amino acids. The germline gives CDR1 KGHSY, CDR2 FQNENV. J gave up 0 bases and V 9 bases, and 9 bases lay outside the gene matches. The DNA of the CDR3 is TGTGCCAGTAGAGCGGGATCGACTAGCACAGATACGCAGTATTTT. Amino acid sequence: CASRAGSTSTDTQYF.

The chain uses TRBV2 and TRBJ2-2, with 11 bases matching TRBD2. Germline V gene data show CDR1 as SNHLY and CDR2 as FYNNEI. After removal of 7 bases from V and 6 bases from J, the junction contained 7 bases not matched to a gene. The CDR3 is made up of 15 amino acids. This chain's CDR3 is CASTPLAGGSGELFF. CDR3 nucleotides: TGTGCCAGCACCCCGCTAGCGGGGGGTTCCGGGGAGCTGTTTTTT.

In its sample, this clone was seen once. V is TRBV7-9 and J is TRBJ1-4; 8 bases fit TRBD1. Trimming cost V 8 bases and J 4 bases; bases outside gene matches: 0. Per germline, CDR1 SEHNR and CDR2 FQNEAQ (reference sequence). CDR3 size: 12 residues. The DNA for the CDR3 is TGTGCCAGCGACAGGGGTAATGAAAAACTGTTTTTT. This gives the protein CASDRGNEKLFF.

The rearrangement joins TRBV11-3 to TRBJ2-2; the D is unclear. Germline CDR1 and CDR2: SGHNT and YENEEA. The CDR3 loop spans 15 amino acids. Trimming removed 2 bases at V and 0 bases at J, with 7 bases between. The CDR3 sequence: CASSLKSANTGELFF. CDR3 nucleotides: TGTGCCAGCAGCTTAAAGAGCGCGAACACCGGGGAGCTGTTTTTT.

This chain links TRBV6-5 with TRBJ1-4; D is unresolved. CDR3 size: 11 residues. Trimming took 8 bases from V and 5 from J, leaving 6 bases between them. CDR1 is MNHEY, CDR2 SVGAGI, per germline. The CDR3 sequence: CASGENEKLFF. The DNA for the CDR3 is TGTGCCAGCGGGGAGAATGAAAAACTGTTTTTT.

The chain recombines TRBV19 with TRBJ1-6; 9 nucleotides align to TRBD1. V was clipped by 5 bases and J by 7 bases; unmatched bases: 15. CDR3 length: 18 amino acids. Per germline, CDR1 LNHDA and CDR2 SQIVND (reference sequence). CDR3 protein: CASSLRTTGGGRNSPLHF. The CDR3 bases are TGTGCCAGTAGTCTTCGCACGACAGGGGGTGGAAGGAATTCACCCCTCCACTTT.

This clone has a single count. J is TRBJ2-7 and V is TRBV10-3; D is unresolved. From germline, CDR1 is ENHRY and CDR2 SYGVKD. This CDR3 contains 13 residues. Trimming removed 8 bases from V and 7 bases from J, with 18 bases in between. The CDR3 here is CAIAVREAGEQYF. The CDR3 DNA reads TGTGCCATCGCTGTCCGTGAGGCTGGGGAGCAGTACTTC.

This rearrangement joins TRBV25-1 to TRBJ2-5; 7 bases match TRBD2. Germline V gives CDR1 MGHDK, CDR2 SYGVNS. The CDR3 contains 17 residues. V lost 1 base and J lost 2; bases outside the gene matches: 10. In DNA form, the CDR3 reads TGTGCCAGCAGTGAATGGGCAGGGAGGGCGCCTCAAGAGACCCAGTACTTC. It yields the protein CASSEWAGRAPQETQYF.

The V gene is TRBV5-4, the J gene TRBJ1-4, with 9 bases aligning to TRBD1. V dropped 0 bases and J dropped 8; count of bases not matched to a gene: 5. The germline V gene encodes CDR1 SGHNT and CDR2 YYREEE (reference sequence). The CDR3 length is 15 residues. CDR3 bases: TGTGCCAGCAGCTTGGGGGGACAGGGAGGCGAAAAACTGTTTTTT. This codes for CASSLGGQGGEKLFF.

This chain links TRBV20-1 with TRBJ1-2, with 9 positions matching TRBD1. Germline values: CDR1 DFQATT, CDR2 SNEGSKA (reference sequence). CDR3 size: 11 residues. The CDR3 coding sequence is TGCAGGCTACAGGGGGCGGATGGCTACACCTTC. Protein product: CRLQGADGYTF.

DNA for the CDR3: TGTGCCAGCAGAACAGGGAATGGCTACACCTTC. This sequence encodes CASRTGNGYTF. The rearrangement joins TRBV28 to TRBJ1-2; D is possibly TRBD1 (6 bases). The CDR3 has 11 amino acids. CDR1 is MDHEN and CDR2 is SYDVKM in the germline V gene. Trimming left V 6 bases short and J 6 bases short, with 8 bases between.

The rearrangement uses TRBV6-5 and TRBJ1-3; D unclear. The CDR3 runs to 14 residues. The germline CDR1 and CDR2 sequences are MNHEY and SVGAGI. V lost 0 bases and J 4 bases, leaving 7 bases between the germline ends. The CDR3 DNA reads TGTGCCAGCAGTTACTCCGAGACAGGAAACACCATATATTTT. This encodes CASSYSETGNTIYF.

CDR3 region: CASSFAGGYTF. CDR3 coding DNA: TGTGCCAGCAGTTTTGCTGGCGGCTACACCTTC. The chain links TRBV28 to TRBJ1-2; D is unclear. Germline V lookup: CDR1 MDHEN, CDR2 SYDVKM. CDR3 length equals 11 residues. V lost 3 bases, J lost 8 bases, and 7 bases lay in between.

The V call is TRBV28, the J call TRBJ2-7, with TRBD2 identical over 11 bases. CDR1 is MDHEN, CDR2 SYDVKM, per germline. The trim removed 4 bases at V and 1 base at J, leaving 6 bases unmatched. The CDR3 has 16 residues. CDR3 in amino acids: CASSSPTSGESYEQYF. CDR3 bases: TGTGCCAGCAGTTCCCCGACTAGCGGGGAATCCTACGAGCAGTACTTC. The complete variable domain, with remaining parts taken from reference TRBV28 and TRBJ2-7, reads DVKVTQSSRYLVKRTGEKVFLECVQDMDHENMFWYRQDPGLGLRLIYFSYDVKMKEKGDIPEGYSVSREKKERFSLILESASTNQTSMYLCASSSPTSGESYEQYFGPGTRLTVT.

This chain links TRBV2 with TRBJ1-1, with D hard to call. CDR1 is SNHLY, CDR2 FYNNEI, per germline. CDR3 length: 14 residues. The V end lost 4 bases, the J end lost 1 base, and 10 bases lay between the germline ends. The chain's CDR3 is CASSVAGANTEAFF. The DNA of the CDR3 is TGTGCCAGCAGTGTCGCGGGAGCGAACACTGAAGCTTTCTTT.

V and J are TRBV6-5 and TRBJ2-6, with D possibly TRBD2 on 5 matching bases. The germline V and J ends were trimmed by 7 bases and 2 bases, with 9 bases remaining between them. The CDR3 has 14 residues. Germline V gene lookup returns CDR1 MNHEY and CDR2 SVGAGI. CDR3: CASTREPGANVLTF. DNA of the CDR3: TGTGCCAGCACACGGGAACCTGGGGCCAACGTCCTGACTTTC.

The genes are TRBV9 and TRBJ1-4, with 9 nucleotides matching TRBD1. The CDR3 consists of 16 residues. The germline CDR1 and CDR2 sequences are SGDLS and YYNGEE. Trimming took 9 bases from V and 8 from J; bases not matched to a gene: 17. CDR3 sequence reads: CATSFPRDRAGEKLFF. The DNA for the CDR3 is TGTGCCACCTCATTTCCCCGGGACAGGGCTGGAGAAAAACTGTTTTTT.

This clone showed up just once. The genes are TRBV5-1 and TRBJ2-7; 8 nucleotides align to TRBD1. Germline assignment: CDR1 SGHRS and CDR2 YFSETQ. V trimming: 3 bases; J trimming: 0 bases; junction bases outside the gene matches: 2. The CDR3 length is 14 residues. CDR3 in amino acids: CASSWTGHSYEQYF. In DNA, the CDR3 is TGCGCCAGCAGCTGGACAGGGCACTCCTACGAGCAGTACTTC.